The source of this T cell receptor (beta chain) is a study of long-term antiretroviral therapy in people with HIV. Assay version v3.0 of immunoSEQ was used, and it was run at survey level. The assay was immunoSEQ multiplex PCR, and TCRdb's table has in-frame clones only and misses some. The sample contains 38,000 or so clones, around 85% of which appear only once. The V end was cut by 5 bases, the J end by 5 bases, with 15 bases between. This CDR3 contains 15 residues. Germline CDR1 reads SGHTA; CDR2 reads FQGTGA. This receptor was identified in a young man with HIV. The chain combines TRBV7-3 with TRBJ2-2; tentative D call: TRBD1 (5 bases). Specimen: unsorted PBMCs, collected 1.5 years after starting antiretroviral therapy. For the CDR3, the DNA is TGTGCCAGCAGCCTCGGGTCCTCAGGGACCGGGGAGCTGTTTTTT. Translation gives CASSLGSSGTGELFF.